This entry concerns a single TCR beta chain. The data were obtained in a study of T cells after yellow fever vaccination. Study information: The study sorted EM, EMRA, CM and Tscm memory subsets by CD3, CD45RA, CCR7 and CD95.

Whole-study findings and limits: A small share of clonotypes appeared in both CD4 and CD8 compartments. Post-booster repertoires again held most primary-vaccination clones (around 95% CD4, approximately 90% CD8).

TCRdb analysed the 5' RACE reads with MiXCR anew, one entry per CDR3 protein. The sample contains 45,000 to 60,000 distinct CDR3 sequences, around 5.4% of which appear only once. The V and J ends lost 5 bases and 1 base respectively, with 8 bases between them. The CDR3 totals 13 residues. Germline V gene lookup returns CDR1 SGHTA and CDR2 FQGNSA. V is TRBV7-2 and J is TRBJ2-5; no clear D gene. The source is a man between 18 and 35 years old who received the YFV17D yellow fever vaccine. The input for sequencing was PBMCs, either bulk or a sorted T-cell subset (CD4+, CD8+, memory, or dextramer-sorted; not recorded which), taken on the day of the yellow fever booster vaccination. CDR3 sequence (DNA): TGTGCCAGCAGCCCCCAAAGCCAAGAGACCCAGTACTTC. It translates to CASSPQSQETQYF.